Presented here are 6 T cell receptor beta chains from one specimen sequenced in a study of shared clonotypes between healthy human individuals. Clones were sequenced by immunoSEQ multiplex PCR, and TCRdb holds only the in-frame ones, with some missing. The sample yields roughly 2,300,000 clones, roughly 90% seen once. Source material: naive CD4+ T cells from PBMCs. Specified subset: CD45RA+ positively selected. The receptor source for this set is a man between 18 and 35 years old in good health. Some clones in this sample may be carry-over from other donors' samples.

Concerning this clone: Its ends do not fully match the called genes, so a read error is possible. This chain links TRBV7-2 with TRBJ2-1, with TRBD2 identical over 11 bases. The CDR3 runs to 17 residues. The germline V gene has CDR1 SGHTA and CDR2 FQGNSA. As DNA, the CDR3 is TGTGCCAGCAGTTTAGTAGCGGGAGGGCGTGAGGGCAATGAGCAGTTCTTC. This gives the protein CASSLVAGGREGNEQFF.

A note on this clone: Distinct nucleotide sequences in the sample also encode this CDR3. The genes are TRBV9 and TRBJ1-5; maybe TRBD1 (5 bases). CDR1 is SGDLS and CDR2 is YYNGEE in the germline V gene. CDR3 length equals 15 residues. Trimming removed 0 bases from V and 1 base from J, with 8 bases in between. In nucleotides, the CDR3 is TGTGCCAGCAGCGTAGGTTCAGGGAGCAATCAGCCCCAGCATTTT. It translates to CASSVGSGSNQPQHF. The full variable domain, with the rest looked up from reference TRBV9 and TRBJ1-5, is DSGVTQTPKHLITATGQRVTLRCSPRSGDLSVYWYQQSLDQGLQFLIQYYNGEERAKGNILERFSAQQFPDLHSELNLSSLELGDSALYFCASSVGSGSNQPQHFGDGTRLSIL.

The V gene is TRBV6-1, the J gene TRBJ2-1; D unresolved. Germline values: CDR1 MNHNS, CDR2 SASEGT. Between the trimmed V and J ends, which lost 6 bases and 12 bases, there was a span of 15 bases. This CDR3 spans 12 amino acids. As DNA, the CDR3 is TGTGCCAGCAGCCAGAGATCCCCTGGGCAGTTCTTC. It specifies CASSQRSPGQFF.

The chain recombines TRBV27 with TRBJ2-3, with TRBD2 matching over 12 bases. V was clipped by 6 bases and J by 0 bases; unmatched bases: 13. The germline gives CDR1 MNHEY, CDR2 SMNVEV (reference sequence). This CDR3 is 19 amino acids long. CDR3 sequence: CASRIGTSGYRTSTDTQYF. CDR3 coding DNA: TGTGCCAGCAGGATAGGGACTAGCGGGTACCGAACTAGCACAGATACGCAGTATTTT.

J is TRBJ1-5 and V is TRBV7-6; possibly TRBD1 for D (6 bases). V lost 4 bases and J 8 bases, leaving 12 bases between the germline ends. From germline, CDR1 is SGHVS and CDR2 FNYEAQ. This CDR3 is 13 amino acids long. In nucleotides, the CDR3 is TGTGCCAGCAGCTACAGGGTAGGTGAGCCCCAGCATTTT. This encodes CASSYRVGEPQHF. Combining the CDR3 with reference TRBV7-6 and TRBJ1-5 gives the whole variable domain GAGVSQSPRYKVTKRGQDVALRCDPISGHVSLYWYRQALGQGPEFLTYFNYEAQQDKSGLPNDRFSAERPEGSISTLTIQRTEQRDSAMYRCASSYRVGEPQHFGDGTRLSIL.

The rearrangement links TRBV7-3 to TRBJ1-2, with 7 bases matching TRBD1. CDR3 length equals 15 residues. V gave up 5 bases and J gave up 8 bases; unmatched junction bases: 14. Germline loops: CDR1 SGHTA, CDR2 FQGTGA. The chain's CDR3 is CASSRGTDRAVGYTF. CDR3 bases: TGTGCCAGCAGCCGCGGTACAGACAGGGCGGTGGGCTACACCTTC.